The 30 T cell receptor beta chains below all came from one sample that was sequenced in a study of T cell changes during pregnancy in multiple sclerosis. TCRdb's copy holds only in-frame clones and misses some; the assay was immunoSEQ multiplex PCR. The table includes roughly 48,000 clones, 85% to 95% detected once. The sequencing used CD4+ T cells from peripheral blood mononuclear cells, collected in the second trimester of pregnancy. These receptors were obtained from a female donor in good health, enrolled as a control in a pregnancy study.

The chain has TRBV4-1 and TRBJ2-4; unclear D gene. The germline V gene has CDR1 MGHRA and CDR2 YSYEKL. With 7 bases removed from V and 3 bases from J, the gap between germline ends came to 7 bases. This CDR3 region has 12 residues. CDR3 bases: TGCGCCAGCAAGTCACACAAAAACATTCAGTACTTC. This codes for CASKSHKNIQYF.

The chain employs TRBV7-2 and TRBJ2-7; D is perhaps TRBD2 (5 bases). From germline, CDR1 is SGHTA and CDR2 FQGNSA. This CDR3 is built from 14 residues. V was shortened by 5 bases and J by 6 bases, with 17 bases between the two germline ends. The CDR3 DNA reads TGTGCCAGCAGCAGAATCGGACTCGGTCCCGAGCAGTACTTC. As protein: CASSRIGLGPEQYF.

The genes are TRBV2 and TRBJ2-1; 9 bases line up with TRBD2. The CDR3 spans 18 residues. V shed 6 bases, J shed 5 bases, and the junction held 17 bases outside the gene matches. Germline CDR1 SNHLY, CDR2 FYNNEI. CDR3 DNA sequence: TGTGCCAGCAGGACAGGGTCGGCTAGCGGGACGAAACACAATGAGCAGTTCTTC. Its translation: CASRTGSASGTKHNEQFF.

V gene TRBV12-5 combines with J gene TRBJ1-5; tentatively, D is TRBD1 (6 bases). Looked up from germline, CDR1 is LGHNT and CDR2 is FRNRAP. V was trimmed by 6 bases and J by 8 bases, leaving 17 bases between them. This CDR3 region has 14 residues. CDR3 protein: CASGPKGGGKPQHF. The CDR3 DNA reads TGTGCTAGTGGCCCCAAGGGGGGGGGTAAGCCCCAGCATTTT.

The gene calls are TRBV10-3 and TRBJ2-7; 12 bases are shared with TRBD2. The CDR3 totals 15 residues. Unmatched junction bases numbered 10, after V lost 6 bases and J lost 7 bases. Germline V gene data show CDR1 as ENHRY and CDR2 as SYGVKD. CDR3: CAIRAGASGRDEQYF. In DNA form, the CDR3 reads TGTGCCATCAGGGCGGGAGCTAGCGGGAGGGATGAGCAGTACTTC.

The V call is TRBV28, the J call TRBJ2-1; 7 bases fit TRBD2. V was clipped by 3 bases and J by 9 bases; unmatched bases: 11. Germline V lookup: CDR1 MDHEN, CDR2 SYDVKM. There are 15 residues in the CDR3. The CDR3 coding sequence is TGTGCCAGCAGTTTGGCGGGAGATCATCGGAGTGAGCAGTTCTTC. It is translated as CASSLAGDHRSEQFF. The variable domain in full, with the rest retrieved from reference TRBV28 and TRBJ2-1, is DVKVTQSSRYLVKRTGEKVFLECVQDMDHENMFWYRQDPGLGLRLIYFSYDVKMKEKGDIPEGYSVSREKKERFSLILESASTNQTSMYLCASSLAGDHRSEQFFGPGTRLTVL.

This chain uses TRBV20-1 with TRBJ2-7, with D uncertain. Germline assignment: CDR1 DFQATT and CDR2 SNEGSKA (reference sequence). Trimming removed 1 base from V and 7 bases from J, with 8 bases in between. This CDR3 spans 11 amino acids. DNA for the CDR3: TGCAGTGCTAGAGGGGCCCGGGAGCAGTACTTC. It translates to CSARGAREQYF.

The genes are TRBV7-9 and TRBJ2-2; weak D call: TRBD2 (5 bases). V lost 4 bases, J lost 0 bases, and 6 bases lay in between. The length of the CDR3 is 14 residues. Looked up from germline, CDR1 is SEHNR and CDR2 is FQNEAQ (reference sequence). CDR3 sequence reads: CASSSGSNTGELFF. CDR3 DNA sequence: TGTGCCAGCAGCTCGGGGTCGAACACCGGGGAGCTGTTTTTT. The variable domain in full, with the rest retrieved from reference TRBV7-9 and TRBJ2-2, is DTGVSQNPRHKITKRGQNVTFRCDPISEHNRLYWYRQTLGQGPEFLTYFQNEAQLEKSRLLSDRFSAERPKGSFSTLEIQRTEQGDSAMYLCASSSGSNTGELFFGEGSRLTVL.

The rearrangement uses TRBV10-2 and TRBJ2-7; TRBD1 aligns across 9 bases. Losses at the gene ends were 7 bases for V and 5 bases for J; bases not matched to a gene: 6. The CDR3 totals 13 residues. CDR1 and CDR2 from the germline V gene are WSHSY and SAAADI. The CDR3 loop reads CASIGQGSNEQYF. The CDR3 DNA reads TGCGCCAGCATAGGACAGGGGTCCAACGAGCAGTACTTC.

The V gene is TRBV7-3, the J gene TRBJ1-1; a possible D gene is TRBD1 (6 bases). The CDR3 is 13 residues long. Germline V CDR1 and CDR2: SGHTA, FQGTGA. Trimming took off 2 bases at V and 3 bases at J, with 7 bases between the two ends. The CDR3 loop reads CASSLPGDTEAFF. CDR3 coding DNA: TGTGCCAGCAGCTTACCAGGGGACACTGAAGCTTTCTTT.

The chain carries TRBV19 and TRBJ2-2; a possible D gene is TRBD2 (6 bases). CDR3 length: 15 residues. The germline V and J ends were trimmed by 7 bases and 6 bases, with 18 bases remaining between them. CDR1 is LNHDA and CDR2 is SQIVND in the germline V gene (reference sequence). The CDR3 protein is CASTPGGGRAGELFF. DNA of the CDR3: TGTGCCAGTACCCCCGGGGGAGGTAGGGCCGGGGAGCTGTTTTTT.

This chain connects TRBV19 to TRBJ2-3; TRBD2 matches at 7 bases. Germline CDR1 LNHDA, CDR2 SQIVND (reference sequence). The V segment lost 5 bases and the J segment 4 bases; nucleotides outside the gene matches: 6. The CDR3 contains 14 residues. The CDR3 spells CASSETGGPDTQYF. In DNA, the CDR3 is TGTGCCAGTAGTGAGACGGGAGGTCCAGATACGCAGTATTTT.

V and J are TRBV15 and TRBJ1-5; no reliable D call. With 3 bases removed from V and 6 bases from J, the gap between germline ends came to 12 bases. This CDR3 is 14 amino acids long. Germline CDR1 is LNHNV and CDR2 is YYDKDF (reference sequence). The CDR3 coding sequence is TGTGCCACCAGCAGCGTCTCTCGTAGTCAGCCCCAGCATTTT. It is translated as CATSSVSRSQPQHF.

The chain employs TRBV4-2 and TRBJ2-1; 12 bases line up with TRBD2. The V gene's germline CDR1 is LGHNA and CDR2 YNFKEQ. V shed 4 bases, J shed 4 bases, and the junction held 14 bases outside the gene matches. CDR3 length equals 19 residues. The CDR3 nucleotides read TGTGCCAGCAGCCCCAACCATGGACTAGCGGGATCCTCTTACAATGAGCAGTTCTTC. It encodes CASSPNHGLAGSSYNEQFF.

Only one count was recorded for this clone. The V gene is TRBV7-2, the J gene TRBJ2-5; no definite D call. CDR1 and CDR2 from the germline V gene are SGHTA and FQGNSA. The CDR3 has 15 amino acids. Trimming left V 1 base short and J 5 bases short, with 14 bases between. This chain's CDR3 is CASSLVYSPRETQYF. CDR3 bases: TGTGCCAGCAGCTTAGTTTACAGCCCCCGCGAGACCCAGTACTTC.

This clone was detected only once. V usage is TRBV5-3 and J usage is TRBJ2-7, with D perhaps matching TRBD2 (6 bases). TRBV5-3 is marked as an open reading frame, function uncertain. The V gene lost 3 bases and the J gene lost 3 bases, with 13 bases spanning the gap. The CDR3 loop spans 14 amino acids. The CDR3: CARSSRRGGYEQYF. The CDR3 DNA follows: TGTGCCAGAAGCTCGAGGCGGGGTGGCTACGAGCAGTACTTC.

This clone was seen just once. V is TRBV12-2 and J is TRBJ2-7; the table names TRBD2, a call not compared with the DNA. TRBV12-2 is recorded as a pseudogene. The length of the CDR3 is 20 residues. The CDR3 loop is CASRLAGLAGVGGSSYEQYF. CDR3 nucleotides: TGTGCAAGTCGCTTAGCGGGACTAGCGGGAGTAGGGGGGAGCTCCTACGAGCAGTACTTC.

The V and J genes are TRBV6-5 and TRBJ1-2; D uncertain. Deletions cut 6 bases from V and 8 bases from J, with 16 bases between. Germline V gene sequence: CDR1 MNHEY, CDR2 SVGAGI. The CDR3 spans 13 residues. The CDR3, as DNA: TGTGCCAGCAGCCGTACACAGTTCTACGGCTACACCTTC. Amino acids: CASSRTQFYGYTF.

The chain is built from TRBV5-1 and TRBJ2-7, with 8 bases lining up with TRBD1. This CDR3 spans 14 amino acids. The germline CDR1 and CDR2 sequences are SGHRS and YFSETQ. J lost 2 bases, V lost 4 bases, and 5 bases had no gene match. DNA of the CDR3: TGCGCCAGCAGCCACGGACAGGGAGCCTACGAGCAGTACTTC. Protein sequence: CASSHGQGAYEQYF.

The gene calls are TRBV5-4 and TRBJ2-2, with TRBD2 matching 8 bases. CDR1 is SGHNT, CDR2 YYREEE, per germline (reference sequence). CDR3 size: 16 residues. V gave up 4 bases and J gave up 6 bases; unmatched junction bases: 11. CDR3 sequence: CASSPRGGEWSGELFF. The DNA of the CDR3 is TGTGCCAGCAGCCCCCGGGGGGGGGAGTGGTCCGGGGAGCTGTTTTTT.

V usage is TRBV11-3 and J usage is TRBJ2-1, with D uncertain. V lost 5 bases and J 2 bases, leaving 16 bases between the germline ends. The CDR3 runs to 16 residues. The V gene's germline CDR1 is SGHNT and CDR2 YENEEA. CDR3 nucleotide sequence: TGTGCCAGCAGCCCGAAGCCGCTACGCACCTACAATGAGCAGTTCTTC. Residues: CASSPKPLRTYNEQFF.

This clone was counted once. The chain employs TRBV9 and TRBJ2-1; D ambiguous. Trimming shortened V by 2 bases and J by 3 bases, and 6 bases separated the two germline ends. This CDR3 contains 13 residues. From germline, CDR1 is SGDLS and CDR2 YYNGEE. CDR3: CASSVADYNEQFF. The DNA for the CDR3 is TGTGCCAGCAGCGTGGCCGACTACAATGAGCAGTTCTTC.

The V call is TRBV5-5, the J call TRBJ1-5; D ambiguous. Germline V lookup: CDR1 SGHKS, CDR2 YYEKEE (reference sequence). The CDR3 covers 15 residues. The V and J ends lost 4 bases and 7 bases respectively, with 18 bases between them. CDR3 coding DNA: TGTGCCAGCAGCCTCGGGGAGCCTGCAGGACAGCCCCAGCATTTT. Amino acids: CASSLGEPAGQPQHF.

The gene calls are TRBV4-3 and TRBJ2-5; 9 bases match TRBD2. Germline assignment: CDR1 LGHNA and CDR2 YSLEER. V gave up 0 bases and J gave up 0 bases; unmatched junction bases: 8. CDR3 size: 18 residues. The CDR3 sequence is CASSQDVAGAEYQETQYF. As DNA, the CDR3 is TGCGCCAGCAGCCAAGATGTAGCGGGAGCTGAGTACCAAGAGACCCAGTACTTC.

This clone was seen just once. CDR3: CASGRGSGSTDTQYF. In DNA form, the CDR3 reads TGTGCCAGCGGCCGAGGCAGCGGCAGCACAGATACGCAGTATTTT. The V call is TRBV7-7, the J call TRBJ2-3; D is possibly TRBD2 (5 bases). Germline CDR1 is SSHAT and CDR2 is FNYEAQ (reference sequence). Trimming removed 8 bases from V and 0 bases from J, with 15 bases in between. This CDR3 is built from 15 residues.

The chain recombines TRBV5-6 with TRBJ2-2; a weak D match, TRBD2 (5 bases). This CDR3 region has 14 residues. Germline V gives CDR1 SGHDT, CDR2 YYEEEE. Trimming took off 4 bases at V and 7 bases at J, with 14 bases between the two ends. CDR3 sequence: CASSARDFNGELFF. The CDR3 nucleotides are TGTGCCAGCAGCGCACGGGATTTTAACGGGGAGCTGTTTTTT.

V usage is TRBV6-5 and J usage is TRBJ1-2; D is ambiguous. Trimming took 1 base from V and 0 from J, leaving 12 bases between them. The CDR3 is 16 residues long. Germline CDR1 MNHEY, CDR2 SVGAGI. This CDR3 is CASSYFSHSSNYGYTF. The CDR3, as DNA: TGTGCCAGCAGTTACTTCTCCCACAGTTCTAACTATGGCTACACCTTC.

Only one count was recorded for this clone. The chain couples TRBV2 to TRBJ1-5; D perhaps matches TRBD1 (5 bases). V lost 6 bases and J lost 1, with 10 bases in between. Per the germline V gene, CDR1 is SNHLY and CDR2 is FYNNEI. The CDR3 spans 14 residues. The CDR3 region is CASSARGSNQPQHF. The CDR3 DNA reads as TGTGCCAGCAGCGCCCGGGGGAGCAATCAGCCCCAGCATTTT.

The V gene is TRBV6-5, the J gene TRBJ2-1; maybe TRBD2 (6 bases). The CDR3 runs 15 residues. The V gene lost 4 bases and the J gene lost 6 bases, with 16 bases spanning the gap. Per the germline V gene, CDR1 is MNHEY and CDR2 is SVGAGI. DNA of the CDR3: TGTGCCAGCAGTTCGATCCTTCCCGGGGGCAATGAGCAGTTCTTC. This gives the protein CASSSILPGGNEQFF.

The chain combines TRBV6-4 with TRBJ2-1; possible D gene TRBD2, 5 bases. The V gene lost 6 bases and the J gene lost 2 bases, with 14 bases spanning the gap. Germline V gene data show CDR1 as MRHNA and CDR2 as SNTAGT. This CDR3 is 15 amino acids long. The CDR3: CASRKEEATYNEQFF. CDR3 in DNA: TGTGCCAGCAGGAAGGAGGAGGCGACCTACAATGAGCAGTTCTTC.